A selection of T cell receptor beta chains follows, all from one sample in a study of shared clonotypes between healthy human individuals. The assay was immunoSEQ multiplex PCR, and TCRdb's table has in-frame clones only and misses some. The sample contains millions of clones, about 95% of which appear only once. Specimen: naive CD8+ T cells sorted from blood. The receptors shown here come from a man aged 18 to 30 in good health. The CDR3 runs from the conserved cysteine through the conserved F or W. The D gene is left open where the match is weak. Where a row states a size, it is once, few, many or the class of an expanded clone; other rows omit it.

CDR3nt: TGTGCCAGCAGCTTAGTGGTAGCGGGAGAGGGGGAGACCCAGTACTTC; CDR3aa: CASSLVVAGEGETQYF; d_gene: TRBD2; j_gene: TRBJ2-5; v_gene: TRBV7-9; abundance: once
CDR3nt: TGTGCCAGCAGTTTATTGGGAGTGACAGGCACCGGGGAGCTGTTTTTT; CDR3aa: CASSLLGVTGTGELFF; d_gene: -; j_gene: TRBJ2-2; v_gene: TRBV27; abundance: -
CDR3nt: TGCAGCGTTGAACTCTCAGGGGTGAACACTGAAGCTTTCTTT; CDR3aa: CSVELSGVNTEAFF; d_gene: -; j_gene: TRBJ1-1; v_gene: TRBV29-1; abundance: once
CDR3nt: TGTGCCAGCAGTTTAGGGGCCTCCTCCTATAATTCACCCCTCCACTTT; CDR3aa: CASSLGASSYNSPLHF; d_gene: -; j_gene: TRBJ1-6; v_gene: TRBV27; abundance: once
CDR3nt: TGTGCCAGCAGCGTAGAAGGGTACTCCTACGAGCAGTACTTC; CDR3aa: CASSVEGYSYEQYF; d_gene: -; j_gene: TRBJ2-7; v_gene: TRBV9; abundance: -
CDR3nt: TGTGCCAGCAGCTCCGGGACAGGGATTTCTGGAAACACCATATATTTT; CDR3aa: CASSSGTGISGNTIYF; d_gene: TRBD1; j_gene: TRBJ1-3; v_gene: TRBV7-9; abundance: -
CDR3nt: TGTGCCAGCAGTGAGTTACAGAACACTGAAGCTTTCTTT; CDR3aa: CASSELQNTEAFF; d_gene: -; j_gene: TRBJ1-1; v_gene: TRBV2; abundance: -
CDR3nt: TGTGCCAGCAGTTTATTTGGACAGAGGAGCTCCTACGAGCAGTACTTC; CDR3aa: CASSLFGQRSSYEQYF; d_gene: -; j_gene: TRBJ2-7; v_gene: TRBV27; abundance: -
CDR3nt: TGCGCCAGCAGCCAAGTCGCGGGGGACAATGAGCAGTTCTTC; CDR3aa: CASSQVAGDNEQFF; d_gene: TRBD2; j_gene: TRBJ2-1; v_gene: TRBV4-1; abundance: -
CDR3nt: TGTGCTAGTGGTTTGCCCCCAGGGCGGGGGCCCCCACATACGCAGTATTTT; CDR3aa: CASGLPPGRGPPHTQYF; d_gene: -; j_gene: TRBJ2-3; v_gene: TRBV12-5; abundance: -
CDR3nt: TGTGCCAGCAGCTTAGTCGGGACTAGCGCCTACAATGAGCAGTTCTTC; CDR3aa: CASSLVGTSAYNEQFF; d_gene: TRBD2; j_gene: TRBJ2-1; v_gene: TRBV13; abundance: -
CDR3nt: TGTGCCAGCAGCTTAGAGGCAGTTCCAACGAACTATGGCTACACCTTC; CDR3aa: CASSLEAVPTNYGYTF; d_gene: -; j_gene: TRBJ1-2; v_gene: TRBV7-6; abundance: -
CDR3nt: TGCGCCAGCAGCCAAGACGAGGGACTAGCATCGTATGAGCAGTTCTTC; CDR3aa: CASSQDEGLASYEQFF; d_gene: TRBD2; j_gene: TRBJ2-1; v_gene: TRBV4-1; abundance: -
CDR3nt: TGCGCCAGCAGTGAGGCAGGGGTCGGGACTGAAGCTTTCTTT; CDR3aa: CASSEAGVGTEAFF; d_gene: -; j_gene: TRBJ1-1; v_gene: TRBV10-1; abundance: -
CDR3nt: TGTGCCAGCAGCTTAGTTCCAGGGGGAGGGAATGAGCAGTTCTTC; CDR3aa: CASSLVPGGGNEQFF; d_gene: -; j_gene: TRBJ2-1; v_gene: TRBV11-2; abundance: -
CDR3nt: TGTGCCAGCAGCTTCAGCGGGGGGCCCTACGAGCAGTACTTC; CDR3aa: CASSFSGGPYEQYF; d_gene: TRBD2; j_gene: TRBJ2-7; v_gene: TRBV7-2; abundance: -
CDR3nt: TGCGCCAGCAGGAGCGACAGGGAGGGCATGAACACTGAAGCTTTCTTT; CDR3aa: CASRSDREGMNTEAFF; d_gene: TRBD1; j_gene: TRBJ1-1; v_gene: TRBV10-1; abundance: -